The sequence of this TCR beta chain was determined in a study of T-cell memory formation after mild COVID-19 (dated by TCRdb to the early 2020s). General notes on the study: TCR sequence clusters from the two donors were largely donor specific. In two donors, T-cell clones that expanded and contracted after mild COVID-19 were tracked by sequencing TCRalpha and TCRbeta repertoires over time. The cohort comprised two young, previously healthy adult volunteers, one female and one male. What the work shows at the level of the full study, not this receptor alone: The detection of some responding clones in pre-infection memory suggests that pre-existing cross-reactive memory T cells joined the SARS-CoV-2 response. From day 15 to 85, contracting clones showed balanced CD4/CD8 phenotypes, whereas a second wave of clones that expanded from day 15 to 37 leaned towards CD4+. Only two mild cases were covered in the study, and larger cohorts including severe cases with pre-infection samples were considered necessary. Contracting CD4+ clones turned up mainly in the CM and EM memory subsets, whereas EMRA was where CD8+ clones were enriched. SARS-CoV-2 specificity was not confirmed for the second-wave clones peaking on day 37.

Ficoll-Paque density gradient centrifugation was the method used to isolate PBMCs. The instrument was an Illumina NovaSeq 6000. TCRalpha and TCRbeta cDNA libraries were constructed by 5'RACE with constant-segment primers, with sample barcodes and unique molecular identifiers being introduced. RNA was extracted from every sample with Trizol reagent. Amplification of the libraries took two PCR steps, and the second step added a second sample barcode plus Illumina TruSeq adapters. Sequencing of libraries was performed on an Illumina NovaSeq with 2 x 150 bp paired-end reads. The authors processed their data as follows. With migec v1.2.7, reads were demultiplexed and then collapsed into UMI-guided consensus sequences. With mixcr v2.1.11, UMI consensuses were aligned to TRA and TRB V and J templates and assembled into clonotypes. A clonotype was counted as expanded or contracted only when both edgeR and NoisET called the clonotype significant, with the noise models trained on biological replicates. For edgeR calls, the cutoffs were a false discovery rate-adjusted p below 0.01 and a log2 fold-change threshold of 1. As an exploratory analysis of dynamics, max-normalized trajectories of the 1000 most abundant clonotypes were examined by PCA with hierarchical clustering. The CD4 or CD8 phenotype of responding clones was assigned using the separately sequenced CD4+ and CD8+ repertoires. TCRdb itself trimmed the public reads at Q25 with fastp, ran MiXCR and retained productive beta chains. Identical CDR3 proteins give one entry, which carries the most common genes and DNA. For this entry, the V and J calls and clone size follow TCRdb and not the study's own pipeline. This sample is represented by 100,000 to 150,000 distinct CDR3 sequences; 15% to 20% of them were singletons. Jointly, the top ten make up 11% to 15% of the sample.

For this clonotype: This receptor's antigen is unknown. The input lacks base qualities; no much larger clone sits a single base away.

Based on the germline V gene, the CDR1 and CDR2 sequences are KGHDR and SFDVKD. The trim is 10 bases for V and 8 bases for J, with a gap of 16 bases between the germline ends. Its CDR3 holds 12 amino acids, cysteine through phenylalanine. The retained sequence is limited to the CDR3, 36 bases, with the frame set at the first base. The source material was PBMCs or a T cell subset sorted from them (not recorded which). This TCR was sampled from an adult woman who had mild COVID-19 (a few samples of this study predate the infection). The sample titles of this study are shuffled in the database, so cell type and time point are left out; the donor was told from shared clones. Here the chain combines TRBV24-1 and TRBJ1-2; TRBD1 could be the D gene, as 5 bases match. CDR3 loop: CATKGDRDGYTF. The bases read TGTGCCACGAAAGGGGACCGGGACGGCTACACCTTC.